The source of this T cell receptor (beta chain) is a study of cytomegalovirus exposure and HLA in healthy donors. Study-level findings and limits: Diagnosis of cytomegalovirus status made by the classifier reportedly showed high specificity and sensitivity. Available immune exposure information covered CMV serostatus only.

Comment on this clone: Its antigen remains unknown.

The CDR3 has 17 amino acids. The V and J ends lost 0 bases and 0 bases, in that order; junction bases with no gene match: 3. Per the germline V gene, CDR1 is SGHTA and CDR2 is FQGTGA. The PCR had 60 Vbeta and 13 Jbeta primers. Here immunoSEQ multiplex PCR was the method, and the copy in TCRdb shows in-frame clones only, minus some. This table holds about 220,000 clones, around 76% found once. This TCR came from a woman in her thirties or forties in good health and CMV-seropositive. J is TRBJ1-1 and V is TRBV7-3; 11 nucleotides match TRBD1. Sequencing was performed on PBMCs. CDR3 nucleotide sequence: TGTGCCAGCAGCTTAACCGGGACAGGGGGTATGAACACTGAAGCTTTCTTT. This gives the protein CASSLTGTGGMNTEAFF.